Shown below are 24 T cell receptor beta chains from a single sample sequenced in a study of memory CD4+ T cells and cytomegalovirus serostatus. Generated by immunoSEQ multiplex PCR, the TCRdb table keeps only in-frame clones and is missing some. Among 50,000 or so clones, 70% to 85% were seen once, and the ten largest hold 0.55% to 0.7%. The sort gate was single viable CD3+CD4+CD8-CD45RO+ cells for memory CD4+ T cells. Sequencing was done on a sample of memory CD4+ T cells from blood. These receptors were taken from an adult in good health and CMV-seronegative.

This chain joins TRBV11-2 and TRBJ2-7; D may match TRBD1 or TRBD2 (6 bases each). V lost 2 bases and J lost 2, with 13 bases in between. In germline, CDR1 is SGHAT, CDR2 FQNNGV. This CDR3 comprises 15 residues. Here the CDR3 reads CASSLLWGDTYEQYF. In DNA form, the CDR3 reads TGTGCCAGCAGCTTATTGTGGGGGGACACCTACGAGCAGTACTTC.

V gene TRBV6-1 combines with J gene TRBJ2-3; D gene uncertain. The germline V gene encodes CDR1 MNHNS and CDR2 SASEGT. The V end was cut by 2 bases, the J end by 7 bases, with 7 bases between. This CDR3 has 12 residues. CDR3 sequence (DNA): TGTGCCAGCAGTGAAACGTACAATACGCAGTATTTT. Its translation: CASSETYNTQYF.

The rearrangement links TRBV5-4 to TRBJ2-3, with TRBD2 matching 10 bases. The CDR3 is 15 residues long. Germline V lookup: CDR1 SGHNT, CDR2 YYREEE (reference sequence). With 4 bases clipped from V and 7 bases from J, the junction kept 9 bases outside the gene matches. The CDR3 spells CASSPSGGGAHTQYF. The CDR3 coding sequence is TGTGCCAGCAGCCCTAGCGGGGGCGGTGCACATACGCAGTATTTT.

This chain joins TRBV18 and TRBJ1-1, with D perhaps TRBD1 (6 bases). From germline, CDR1 is KGHSH and CDR2 LQKENI. The V and J ends lost 0 bases and 6 bases respectively, with 8 bases between them. The CDR3 runs to 13 residues. The chain's CDR3 is CASSPPGGPEAFF. The CDR3 DNA is TGTGCCAGCTCACCACCAGGGGGTCCTGAAGCTTTCTTT.

V usage is TRBV7-2 and J usage is TRBJ1-2, with D unresolved. Trimming stripped 4 bases from V and 7 bases from J, with 10 bases between. The CDR3 contains 12 residues. The V gene's germline CDR1 is SGHTA and CDR2 FQGNSA. CDR3: CASSSNYGGYTF. The DNA for the CDR3 is TGTGCCAGCAGCTCGAATTACGGTGGCTACACCTTC.

The chain is built from TRBV5-1 and TRBJ2-5, with 8 positions matching TRBD2. Per the germline V gene, CDR1 is SGHRS and CDR2 is YFSETQ. There are 14 residues in the CDR3. Losses at the gene ends were 7 bases for V and 2 bases for J; bases not matched to a gene: 7. CDR3 loop: CASAGGEGQETQYF. The CDR3 DNA reads as TGCGCCAGCGCGGGGGGAGAGGGTCAAGAGACCCAGTACTTC.

This chain links TRBV6-6 with TRBJ2-7; 7 nucleotides agree with TRBD2. The CDR3 consists of 13 residues. Germline CDR1 MNHNY, CDR2 SVGAGI (reference sequence). The CDR3 is CVVTSALSYEQYF. DNA of the CDR3: TGTGTTGTTACTAGCGCCCTTTCCTACGAGCAGTACTTC.

The rearrangement links TRBV6-5 to TRBJ2-7; TRBD2 agrees at 8 bases. Trimming took 0 bases from V and 1 from J; bases not matched to a gene: 2. CDR3 size: 15 residues. The germline CDR1 and CDR2 sequences are MNHEY and SVGAGI. Here the CDR3 DNA reads TGTGCCAGCAGTTACTCGGAGCGGGGGTCCTACGAGCAGTACTTC. Translated: CASSYSERGSYEQYF.

This clone came up a few times. The rearrangement joins TRBV19 to TRBJ2-3; D is unresolved. Germline CDR1 LNHDA, CDR2 SQIVND (reference sequence). The CDR3 totals 14 residues. Trimming removed 5 bases from V and 2 bases from J, with 11 bases in between. The CDR3 coding sequence is TGTGCCAGTAGTTCGGCCGTATTCACAGATACGCAGTATTTT. Amino acids: CASSSAVFTDTQYF.

This rearrangement joins TRBV7-2 to TRBJ1-3; tentative D call: TRBD1 (6 bases). Germline V lookup: CDR1 SGHTA, CDR2 FQGNSA. The length of the CDR3 is 15 residues. Trimming stripped 6 bases from V and 0 bases from J, with 12 bases between. CDR3 region: CASRGGGFSGNTIYF. The CDR3 DNA follows: TGTGCCAGCAGGGGGGGCGGATTCTCTGGAAACACCATATATTTT.

The CDR3 DNA reads TGCAGTGGAGCCGGGGACAGGGGGCGAGAGACCCAGTACTTC. This codes for CSGAGDRGRETQYF. The chain employs TRBV29-1 and TRBJ2-5; TRBD1 matches at 12 bases. The CDR3 is 14 residues long. Looked up from germline, CDR1 is SQVTM and CDR2 is ANQGSEA.

The V call is TRBV11-3, the J call TRBJ2-7; 8 bases line up with TRBD1. CDR1 is SGHNT and CDR2 is YENEEA in the germline V gene. V was pared by 3 bases and J by 0 bases, with 13 bases of the junction left unmatched. The CDR3 is made up of 18 amino acids. Written as DNA, the CDR3 is TGTGCCAGCAGCTTGACAGGGGCGAAAATACCCTGCTCCTACGAGCAGTACTTC. Translating gives CASSLTGAKIPCSYEQYF.

This chain connects TRBV9 to TRBJ1-1; unclear D gene. The CDR3 length is 15 residues. The V gene lost 2 bases and the J gene lost 0 bases, with 11 bases spanning the gap. Germline CDR1 SGDLS, CDR2 YYNGEE. The CDR3 nucleotides read TGTGCCAGCAGCGTTGGATTAGGGATGAACACTGAAGCTTTCTTT. Its translation is CASSVGLGMNTEAFF.

The chain combines TRBV5-4 with TRBJ2-1; D could derive from TRBD1 or TRBD2 (7 bases each). This CDR3 region has 15 residues. The germline V gene encodes CDR1 SGHNT and CDR2 YYREEE (reference sequence). Trimming stripped 3 bases from V and 2 bases from J, with 12 bases between. The CDR3: CASSSPGGAYNEQFF. CDR3 sequence (DNA): TGTGCCAGCAGCTCCCCAGGGGGGGCCTACAATGAGCAGTTCTTC.

The rearrangement links TRBV12-5 to TRBJ2-3; D not certain. The CDR3 runs 14 residues. V was trimmed by 2 bases and J by 4 bases, leaving 10 bases between them. Germline values: CDR1 LGHNT, CDR2 FRNRAP. The CDR3 DNA follows: TGTGCTAGTGGTTTGTGGCCAGTCCCAGATACGCAGTATTTT. It yields the protein CASGLWPVPDTQYF.

The chain carries TRBV4-1 and TRBJ2-3; D gene uncertain. CDR1 and CDR2 (germline): MGHRA, YSYEKL. The CDR3 contains 13 residues. The V end was cut by 1 base, the J end by 9 bases, with 11 bases between. CDR3 nucleotide sequence: TGCGCCAGCAGCCAAGGGCCGTTAGGGACGCAGTATTTT. This gives the protein CASSQGPLGTQYF.

V usage is TRBV6-5 and J usage is TRBJ2-1, with D tentatively TRBD1 (6 bases). CDR1 is MNHEY, CDR2 SVGAGI, per germline. Trimming stripped 6 bases from V and 9 bases from J, with 15 bases between. The CDR3 runs 13 residues. The CDR3: CASRDTGRFEQFF. Here the CDR3 DNA reads TGTGCCAGCAGGGATACAGGGAGATTTGAGCAGTTCTTC.

J is TRBJ1-5 and V is TRBV19; the D gene is possibly TRBD1 (5 bases). The CDR3 runs 13 residues. Germline V CDR1 and CDR2: LNHDA, SQIVND (reference sequence). The V end lost 8 bases, the J end lost 5 bases, and 13 bases lay between the germline ends. CDR3 nucleotides: TGTGCCAGTCGCGGGACGCCGGATCAGCCCCAGCATTTT. Its translation: CASRGTPDQPQHF.

The chain links TRBV7-2 to TRBJ2-3; the match to TRBD2 covers 7 bases. Germline V lookup: CDR1 SGHTA, CDR2 FQGNSA. The CDR3 has 15 amino acids. Losses at the gene ends were 0 bases for V and 1 base for J; bases not matched to a gene: 1. The DNA for the CDR3 is TGTGCCAGCAGCTTAGCGAGCGGGGGCACAGATACGCAGTATTTT. Translation gives CASSLASGGTDTQYF.

The chain carries TRBV5-1 and TRBJ2-5; TRBD2 agrees at 8 bases. Trimming at V came to 1 base and at J to 4 bases, leaving 6 bases not matched to a gene. The CDR3 is made up of 15 amino acids. Germline assignment: CDR1 SGHRS and CDR2 YFSETQ. The DNA of the CDR3 is TGCGCCAGCAGCTTGCCGGGGGGGGCCGGAGAGACCCAGTACTTC. It codes for CASSLPGGAGETQYF.

The chain links TRBV7-2 to TRBJ1-4, with D possibly TRBD1 on 5 matching bases. Deletions cut 7 bases from V and 8 bases from J, with 23 bases between. This CDR3 comprises 16 residues. Germline CDR1 SGHTA, CDR2 FQGNSA. Written as DNA, the CDR3 is TGTGCCAGCATGATCAGTGCGGGACCTCAAGGGGAAAAACTGTTTTTT. This translates into CASMISAGPQGEKLFF.

This clone came up a few times. This chain's CDR3 is CASSRDRVSTGELFF. The CDR3, as DNA: TGTGCCAGTAGTCGCGACAGGGTCAGCACCGGGGAGCTGTTTTTT. V and J are TRBV19 and TRBJ2-2; 7 nucleotides line up with TRBD1. The germline CDR1 and CDR2 sequences are LNHDA and SQIVND (reference sequence). J lost 4 bases, V lost 5 bases, and 7 bases had no gene match. This CDR3 comprises 15 residues.

The chain links TRBV4-3 to TRBJ2-3; D perhaps matches TRBD2 (5 bases). The CDR3 extends over 14 amino acids. Trimming cost V 3 bases and J 1 base, with 8 bases left between them. CDR1 is LGHNA and CDR2 is YSLEER in the germline V gene. CDR3 protein: CASSQRVGTDTQYF. CDR3 nucleotides: TGCGCCAGCAGCCAGCGGGTCGGCACAGATACGCAGTATTTT.

CDR3 in DNA: TGTGCCAGCAGTTTCACCCGGACAGGGTCTGGGGCCAACGTCCTGACTTTC. Translating gives CASSFTRTGSGANVLTF. The genes are TRBV27 and TRBJ2-6; 8 nucleotides agree with TRBD1. The CDR3 runs to 17 residues. Germline V lookup: CDR1 MNHEY, CDR2 SMNVEV (reference sequence). V lost 3 bases to trimming and J lost 1 base; unmatched junction nucleotides: 5.